The 3 T cell receptor beta chains given below trace back to one sample, sequenced in a study of early T cells in non-severe SARS-CoV-2 infection. TCRdb processed the 5' RACE reads anew with MiXCR; each CDR3 protein has one entry. The top ten clones hold 3% to 3.5% of a sample with tens of thousands of distinct CDR3 sequences, about an eighth of them seen once. The sequenced sample was whole blood. These receptor sequences come from an adult who was a healthcare worker with PCR-confirmed SARS-CoV-2 infection or an uninfected control (not recorded which).

This clonotype was recorded many times. The chain has TRBV25-1 and TRBJ1-4; a weak D match, TRBD1 (5 bases). CDR1 is MGHDK and CDR2 is SYGVNS in the germline V gene. The germline V and J ends were trimmed by 2 bases and 8 bases, with 15 bases remaining between them. This CDR3 has 15 amino acids. CDR3 sequence (DNA): TGTGCCAGCAGTGAAGTCCTTGGGAGGGACGAAAAACTGTTTTTT. Its translation is CASSEVLGRDEKLFF.

The rearrangement uses TRBV7-9 and TRBJ2-1; no clear D gene. The CDR3 contains 12 residues. With 5 bases removed from V and 8 bases from J, the gap between germline ends came to 10 bases. CDR1 is SEHNR, CDR2 FQNEAQ, per germline (reference sequence). CDR3 loop: CASSRKWDEQFF. CDR3 nucleotides: TGTGCCAGCAGCCGCAAGTGGGATGAGCAGTTCTTC. Complete variable domain (other parts from reference TRBV7-9 and TRBJ2-1): DTGVSQNPRHKITKRGQNVTFRCDPISEHNRLYWYRQTLGQGPEFLTYFQNEAQLEKSRLLSDRFSAERPKGSFSTLEIQRTEQGDSAMYLCASSRKWDEQFFGPGTRLTVL.

The chain links TRBV5-1 to TRBJ2-7; D is ambiguous. Per germline, CDR1 SGHRS and CDR2 YFSETQ. This CDR3 is 9 amino acids long. Deletions cut 10 bases from V and 7 bases from J, with 9 bases between. The CDR3 DNA sequence: TGCGCCGGTAGAGGAGAGCAGTACTTC. Encoded protein: CAGRGEQYF.